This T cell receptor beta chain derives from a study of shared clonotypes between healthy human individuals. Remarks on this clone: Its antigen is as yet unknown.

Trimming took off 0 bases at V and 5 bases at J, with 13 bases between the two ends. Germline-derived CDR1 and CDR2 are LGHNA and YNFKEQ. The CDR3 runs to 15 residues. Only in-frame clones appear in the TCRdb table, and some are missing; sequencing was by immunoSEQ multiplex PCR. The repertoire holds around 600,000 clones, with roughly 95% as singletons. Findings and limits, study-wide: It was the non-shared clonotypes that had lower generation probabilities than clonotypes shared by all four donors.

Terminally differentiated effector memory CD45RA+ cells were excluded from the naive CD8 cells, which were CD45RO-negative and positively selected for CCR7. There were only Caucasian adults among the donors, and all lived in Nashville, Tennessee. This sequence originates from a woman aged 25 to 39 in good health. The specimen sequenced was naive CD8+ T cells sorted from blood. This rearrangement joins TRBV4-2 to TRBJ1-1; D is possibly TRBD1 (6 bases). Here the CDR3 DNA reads TGTGCCAGCAGCCAAGATGCCGTCGACAGGACTGAAGCTTTCTTT. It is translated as CASSQDAVDRTEAFF.